This TCR beta chain was sequenced for a study of T cell repertoires in cytomegalovirus infection. Study background: Alongside well-studied HLA-B-restricted CMV epitopes, recently identified HLA-C-restricted CMV epitopes were also used.

One entry per CDR3 protein, called by TCRdb with MiXCR from the reads. The table has approximately 270,000 distinct CDR3 sequences, around 20% seen once. The CDR3 length is 16 residues. From germline, CDR1 is LGHNA and CDR2 YSLEER. V was cut by 2 bases and J by 7 bases, with 15 bases left in between. Points from the study as a whole: Using cumulative public TCR beta family frequency, the authors identified those who carried CMV together with the relevant HLA.

This clonotype was seen a handful of times. Its antigen is unidentified. The clonotype originates from a human donor in good health (CMV status not recorded). Some clones in this sample may be carry-over from other donors' samples. The sample consisted of cultured PBMCs, taken from culture after CMV antigen stimulation. V and J are TRBV4-3 and TRBJ1-6, with a possible D match to TRBD1 (5 bases). The CDR3 coding sequence is TGCGCCAGCAGCCAACAAGCGGGGGGGAAGAATTCACCCCTCCACTTT. This gives the protein CASSQQAGGKNSPLHF.